The present T cell receptor (beta chain) was sequenced within a study of long-term antiretroviral therapy in people with HIV. Overall study results and limits: Once patients were on ART, diversity went higher but still fell short of transplant donor controls.

Sequencing used immunoSEQ v3.0 at survey level. TCRdb's copy holds only in-frame clones and misses some; the assay was immunoSEQ multiplex PCR. Of 17,000 or so clones listed, around 77% were seen once; the top ten hold roughly 15%. Trimming left V 4 bases short and J 5 bases short, with 12 bases between. Germline-derived CDR1 and CDR2 are MNHEY and SMNVEV (reference sequence). This CDR3 is 13 amino acids long. This clone was recorded a few times. Its antigen is not identified. Two or more post-ART PBMC samples, plus at least one pre-ART sample, were available for each donor. The receptor was isolated from a man aged 25-45 years with HIV. Sequencing was performed on unsorted PBMCs, taken 2.1 to 2.2 years before starting antiretroviral therapy. The chain combines TRBV27 with TRBJ2-7, with a possible D match to TRBD1 (6 bases). The CDR3 DNA follows: TGTGCCAGCAGTTACCCGCGACAGGACGAGCAGTACTTC. Protein: CASSYPRQDEQYF.